Below, 20 T cell receptor beta chains from the same sample are listed, as sequenced in a study of spatial heterogeneity in lung cancer. The time point denotes: blood at routine non-recurrence follow-up after resection. TCRdb re-called the 5' RACE reads through MiXCR, storing one row per CDR3 protein. The sample lists around 40,000 distinct CDR3 sequences, roughly 7.8% occurring once. The sequenced sample was PBMCs, obtained at follow-up. These TCRs come from a male donor with early-stage non-small cell lung cancer.

J is TRBJ2-7 and V is TRBV19; 10 bases line up with TRBD1. J lost 4 bases, V lost 8 bases, and 8 bases had no gene match. This CDR3 region has 14 residues. Germline V CDR1 and CDR2: LNHDA, SQIVND (reference sequence). This CDR3 is CASCTTGGWYEQYF. CDR3 bases: TGTGCCAGTTGTACGACAGGGGGCTGGTACGAGCAGTACTTC. The full variable domain, completed using reference TRBV19 and TRBJ2-7, is DGGITQSPKYLFRKEGQNVTLSCEQNLNHDAMYWYRQDPGQGLRLIYYSQIVNDFQKGDIAEGYSVSREKKESFPLTVTSAQKNPTAFYLCASCTTGGWYEQYFGPGTRLTVT.

This clonotype was counted only a few times. The chain couples TRBV20-1 to TRBJ2-4; 9 bases align to TRBD1. The CDR3 runs to 13 residues. Germline V CDR1 and CDR2: DFQATT, SNEGSKA (reference sequence). Trimming cost V 2 bases and J 15 bases; bases outside gene matches: 11. The CDR3 is CSARSPGQGPMYF. The CDR3, as DNA: TGCAGTGCTAGATCCCCGGGACAGGGTCCAATGTACTTC.

This clonotype was detected a few times. The V gene is TRBV29-1, the J gene TRBJ2-1; 7 bases line up with TRBD2. V was pared by 5 bases and J by 10 bases, with 8 bases of the junction left unmatched. Germline V CDR1 and CDR2: SQVTM, ANQGSEA. This CDR3 spans 12 amino acids. The CDR3 sequence: CSVLTDSGEQFF. CDR3 DNA: TGCAGCGTTCTCACCGATAGCGGGGAGCAGTTCTTC.

This clonotype was found many times. The chain is built from TRBV7-8 and TRBJ2-7; the match to TRBD1 covers 9 bases. This CDR3 has 15 residues. Per germline, CDR1 SGHVS and CDR2 FQNEAQ. The V gene end was trimmed by 6 bases and the J gene end by 0 bases; junction bases not matched to a gene: 6. The CDR3 here is CASSRGQGSSYEQYF. In nucleotides, the CDR3 is TGTGCCAGCAGTCGTGGACAGGGGAGCTCCTACGAGCAGTACTTC.

This clonotype showed up many times. The chain combines TRBV7-6 with TRBJ2-2, with 10 bases that match TRBD1. The ends lost 5 bases at V and 6 bases at J; junction bases unmatched: 3. The CDR3 covers 14 residues. The germline gives CDR1 SGHVS, CDR2 FNYEAQ. DNA for the CDR3: TGTGCCAGCAGCCATGGACAGGGGGCCGGGGAGCTGTTTTTT. Protein: CASSHGQGAGELFF. Together with reference TRBV7-6 and TRBJ2-2, the CDR3 gives the full variable domain: GAGVSQSPRYKVTKRGQDVALRCDPISGHVSLYWYRQALGQGPEFLTYFNYEAQQDKSGLPNDRFSAERPEGSISTLTIQRTEQRDSAMYRCASSHGQGAGELFFGEGSRLTVL.

This clonotype was detected many times. The rearrangement links TRBV20-1 to TRBJ2-7, with D tentatively TRBD1 (6 bases). The V end was cut by 3 bases, the J end by 6 bases, with 18 bases between. CDR3 length: 14 amino acids. Germline values: CDR1 DFQATT, CDR2 SNEGSKA (reference sequence). The CDR3: CSARDSSSLGEQYF. The CDR3 bases are TGCAGTGCTAGGGACAGTAGCTCGTTAGGCGAGCAGTACTTC.

The sample holds many counts of this clonotype. V and J are TRBV9 and TRBJ2-5; D is perhaps TRBD2 (7 bases). The CDR3 covers 15 residues. Germline V gene lookup returns CDR1 SGDLS and CDR2 YYNGEE. Trimming pared 3 bases from V and 4 bases from J, leaving 16 bases between. DNA of the CDR3: TGTGCCAGCAGCGAAGGGGGAGGGGGACTAGAGACCCAGTACTTC. The encoded protein is CASSEGGGGLETQYF.

This clonotype has just a few counts. The chain has TRBV9 and TRBJ2-5; TRBD2 agrees at 8 bases. The CDR3 loop spans 16 amino acids. V gave up 4 bases and J gave up 3 bases; unmatched junction bases: 11. Germline CDR1 and CDR2: SGDLS and YYNGEE. CDR3 sequence: CASSTTPGRGEETQYF. CDR3 DNA sequence: TGTGCCAGCAGCACCACCCCGGGGCGGGGGGAAGAGACCCAGTACTTC.

This clonotype was found many times. The chain has TRBV6-1 and TRBJ1-5; the D gene is possibly TRBD1 (6 bases). This CDR3 region has 13 residues. Trimming took off 10 bases at V and 4 bases at J, with 14 bases between the two ends. Germline-derived CDR1 and CDR2 are MNHNS and SASEGT. The CDR3 reads CATRTGRNQPQHF. Here the CDR3 DNA reads TGTGCCACCAGAACAGGGCGTAATCAGCCCCAGCATTTT.

This clonotype has at least ten counts. The V call is TRBV20-1, the J call TRBJ1-4, with D maybe TRBD1 (6 bases). The germline CDR1 and CDR2 sequences are DFQATT and SNEGSKA (reference sequence). This CDR3 is 14 amino acids long. V was pared by 6 bases and J by 2 bases, with 13 bases between. DNA for the CDR3: TGCAGTGCACCAACAGGGTCGACTAATGAAAAACTGTTTTTT. It encodes CSAPTGSTNEKLFF.

This clonotype was detected ten times or more. This sequence joins TRBV7-8 and TRBJ2-7; TRBD1 matches at 7 bases. V lost 2 bases, J lost 2 bases, and 9 bases stayed unmatched. Germline V gene lookup returns CDR1 SGHVS and CDR2 FQNEAQ. The CDR3 covers 16 residues. The CDR3 region has the DNA TGTGCCAGCAGCTTACTTTCCGGGACAGCCACCTACGAGCAGTACTTC. Amino acid sequence: CASSLLSGTATYEQYF.

The chain links TRBV27 to TRBJ2-7, with 8 bases fitting TRBD2. CDR3 length: 13 residues. Germline CDR1 reads MNHEY; CDR2 reads SMNVEV (reference sequence). Trimming at V came to 10 bases and at J to 2 bases, leaving 7 bases not matched to a gene. The CDR3 DNA is TGTGCCACCCGAACTAGCGGCACCTACGAGCAGTACTTC. Protein product: CATRTSGTYEQYF.

This clonotype has a count of ten or more. J is TRBJ2-1 and V is TRBV9, with D possibly being TRBD1 (5 bases). The V end was cut by 0 bases, the J end by 8 bases, with 15 bases between. Germline lookup yields CDR1 SGDLS and CDR2 YYNGEE. This CDR3 has 15 residues. The CDR3 sequence: CASSVEGRDEDEQFF. The DNA for the CDR3 is TGTGCCAGCAGCGTAGAGGGGCGCGACGAGGATGAGCAGTTCTTC.

This clonotype was seen repeatedly, ten times or more. This sequence joins TRBV2 and TRBJ2-3; possibly TRBD2 for D (5 bases). V was pared by 4 bases and J by 4 bases, with 9 bases between. Looked up from germline, CDR1 is SNHLY and CDR2 is FYNNEI. The length of the CDR3 is 13 residues. In DNA form, the CDR3 reads TGTGCCAGCAGTGCTAGCAGCGCAGATACGCAGTATTTT. Translation: CASSASSADTQYF.

This clonotype was recorded many times. The chain uses TRBV20-1 and TRBJ2-2; D is possibly TRBD1 (5 bases). This CDR3 is 12 amino acids long. Trimming took off 3 bases at V and 6 bases at J, with 8 bases between the two ends. Germline CDR1 is DFQATT and CDR2 is SNEGSKA (reference sequence). The CDR3 DNA is TGCAGTGCTAGTGGGGCTCCCGGGGAGCTGTTTTTT. This codes for CSASGAPGELFF.

Many counts were recorded for this clonotype. This chain connects TRBV20-1 to TRBJ1-2, with D perhaps TRBD1 (6 bases). Trimming cost V 0 bases and J 8 bases, with 10 bases left between them. The CDR3 contains 12 residues. CDR1 is DFQATT, CDR2 SNEGSKA, per germline (reference sequence). The CDR3 spells CSAREQGGGYTF. The CDR3 DNA reads as TGCAGTGCTAGAGAACAGGGAGGCGGCTACACCTTC.

By proportion, this clonotype is medium-sized. J is TRBJ2-1 and V is TRBV27; no firm D call. V was cut by 3 bases and J by 3 bases, with 9 bases left in between. CDR1 and CDR2 from the germline V gene are MNHEY and SMNVEV (reference sequence). The CDR3 has 14 residues. The CDR3 region is CASSLAASYNEQFF. The DNA for the CDR3 is TGTGCCAGCAGTTTGGCTGCTAGCTACAATGAGCAGTTCTTC.

The table lists this clonotype with many counts. V and J are TRBV27 and TRBJ2-2; D is perhaps TRBD1 (6 bases). This CDR3 spans 14 amino acids. Germline V gives CDR1 MNHEY, CDR2 SMNVEV (reference sequence). The ends were cut back, 3 bases at V and 6 bases at J, with 11 bases in the middle. CDR3 DNA sequence: TGTGCCAGCAGTTTGTGGGGGCCCGCCGGGGAGCTGTTTTTT. It yields the protein CASSLWGPAGELFF.

This clonotype has a count of ten or more. The gene calls are TRBV6-1 and TRBJ2-2; 11 bases map to TRBD2. The V gene's germline CDR1 is MNHNS and CDR2 SASEGT. This CDR3 is 14 amino acids long. J gave up 7 bases and V 7 bases, and 5 bases lay outside the gene matches. CDR3 residues: CASTLTSGDGELFF. In DNA form, the CDR3 reads TGTGCCAGCACCTTGACTAGCGGGGACGGGGAGCTGTTTTTT.

The table lists this clonotype with many counts. The chain carries TRBV7-2 and TRBJ2-7, with D tentatively TRBD1 (5 bases). The germline V gene encodes CDR1 SGHTA and CDR2 FQGNSA. Trimming cost V 1 base and J 5 bases, with 12 bases left between them. The CDR3 has 14 residues. CDR3 region: CASSLGGRVDEQYF. The CDR3 coding sequence is TGTGCCAGCAGCTTAGGTGGCAGGGTCGACGAGCAGTACTTC.